The next 25 T cell receptor beta chains were all read from a single sample in a study of blood T cell repertoires in COVID-19. Measured with immunoSEQ multiplex PCR; TCRdb has only the in-frame clones, and not every one. The sample consists of about 190,000 clones, over 80% of them appearing once. Sequenced: peripheral blood. The source is a woman aged 55-70 years with COVID-19, enrolled during active disease.

This clone was observed once. The chain couples TRBV6-4 to TRBJ1-2, with 7 bases fitting TRBD1. There are 14 residues in the CDR3. Per germline, CDR1 MRHNA and CDR2 SNTAGT. V shed 7 bases, J shed 5 bases, and the junction held 10 bases outside the gene matches. Here the CDR3 reads CASTPGGMDYGYTF. The CDR3 DNA follows: TGTGCCAGCACCCCAGGGGGGATGGATTATGGCTACACCTTC.

This rearrangement joins TRBV6-5 to TRBJ1-1, with unresolved D. Germline assignment: CDR1 MNHEY and CDR2 SVGAGI. The length of the CDR3 is 15 residues. With 8 bases removed from V and 1 base from J, the gap between germline ends came to 17 bases. CDR3 in amino acids: CASFYLLTGNTEAFF. DNA of the CDR3: TGTGCCAGCTTTTACCTTCTGACGGGGAACACTGAAGCTTTCTTT.

This chain connects TRBV6-1 to TRBJ1-3, with no clear D. V gave up 3 bases and J gave up 4 bases, with 16 bases separating them. The CDR3 covers 16 residues. From germline, CDR1 is MNHNS and CDR2 SASEGT. The CDR3 DNA reads as TGTGCCAGCAGTGACGCTCGGGGAATAGGGGGAAACACCATATATTTT. Its translation is CASSDARGIGGNTIYF.

The chain combines TRBV5-4 with TRBJ1-2; D is undetermined. The germline V and J ends were trimmed by 0 bases and 4 bases, with 4 bases remaining between them. Germline CDR1 and CDR2: SGHNT and YYREEE (reference sequence). There are 12 residues in the CDR3. In DNA, the CDR3 is TGTGCCAGCAGCTTGGCCCTCTATGGCTACACCTTC. It codes for CASSLALYGYTF. Filled out from reference TRBV5-4 and TRBJ1-2, the complete variable domain reads ETGVTQSPTHLIKTRGQQVTLRCSSQSGHNTVSWYQQALGQGPQFIFQYYREEENGRGNFPPRFSGLQFPNYSSELNVNALELDDSALYLCASSLALYGYTFGSGTRLTVV.

The V call is TRBV9, the J call TRBJ1-2, with D possibly being TRBD1 (5 bases). Trimming took 0 bases from V and 2 from J, leaving 11 bases between them. CDR3 length equals 15 residues. Germline CDR1 is SGDLS and CDR2 is YYNGEE. The CDR3 is CASSVAPRGNYGYTF. Here the CDR3 DNA reads TGTGCCAGCAGCGTAGCTCCACGGGGGAACTATGGCTACACCTTC.

This chain joins TRBV28 and TRBJ1-5, with D tentatively TRBD1 (6 bases). CDR1 is MDHEN, CDR2 SYDVKM, per germline. Trimming removed 8 bases from V and 3 bases from J, with 11 bases in between. The CDR3 is 13 amino acids. This CDR3 is CASPYRANQPQHF. In nucleotides, the CDR3 is TGTGCCAGCCCCTACAGGGCCAATCAGCCCCAGCATTTT.

The chain employs TRBV3-1 (or the pseudogene TRBV3-2) and TRBJ2-1; 13 positions match TRBD2. The CDR3 spans 19 residues. The ends lost 1 base at V and 0 bases at J; junction bases unmatched: 6. Germline V gene data show CDR1 as LGHDT and CDR2 as YNNKEL (reference sequence). CDR3 bases: TGTGCCAGCAGCCAAGTGGGACTAGCGGGGATATCCTCCTACAATGAGCAGTTCTTC. Its protein is CASSQVGLAGISSYNEQFF.

V gene TRBV10-1 combines with J gene TRBJ1-4; TRBD1 is a possible D gene (5 bases). V lost 0 bases and J 8 bases, leaving 13 bases between the germline ends. Germline-derived CDR1 and CDR2 are WNHNN and SYGVQD (reference sequence). The CDR3 spans 15 residues. The CDR3: CASSESTGGSEKLFF. As DNA, the CDR3 is TGCGCCAGCAGTGAGTCAACGGGGGGTTCCGAAAAACTGTTTTTT.

Comment on this clone: The same CDR3 also results from other DNA sequences found in this sample. The rearrangement links TRBV15 to TRBJ1-4; TRBD1 is a possible D gene (5 bases). Looked up from germline, CDR1 is LNHNV and CDR2 is YYDKDF (reference sequence). The CDR3 covers 15 residues. Trimming removed 5 bases from V and 7 bases from J, with 17 bases in between. As DNA, the CDR3 is TGTGCCACCAGCCCAGGCGGGGGGGGTGGTGAAAAACTGTTTTTT. It is translated as CATSPGGGGGEKLFF.

J is TRBJ1-2 and V is TRBV13; D not certain. From germline, CDR1 is PRHDT and CDR2 FYEKMQ (reference sequence). This CDR3 comprises 14 residues. V was shortened by 5 bases and J by 0 bases, with 10 bases between the two germline ends. CDR3: CASSLKTSNYGYTF. DNA of the CDR3: TGTGCCAGCAGCCTAAAGACATCTAACTATGGCTACACCTTC.

This clone was found once. The rearrangement uses TRBV3-1 (or the pseudogene TRBV3-2) and TRBJ1-1; no clear D gene. Germline V gives CDR1 LGHDT, CDR2 YNNKEL (reference sequence). The CDR3 is 11 residues long. Trimming left V 6 bases short and J 3 bases short, with 5 bases between. This CDR3 is CASSHYTEAFF. DNA for the CDR3: TGTGCCAGCAGTCATTACACTGAAGCTTTCTTT.

The CDR3 region is CASIPRDREETQYF. The CDR3 bases are TGTGCCAGCATTCCCCGGGACAGGGAAGAGACCCAGTACTTC. This chain uses TRBV6-5 with TRBJ2-5; TRBD1 agrees at 9 bases. V gave up 7 bases and J gave up 3 bases; unmatched junction bases: 6. CDR1 MNHEY and CDR2 SVGAGI come from the germline V gene. The CDR3 runs 14 residues.

The CDR3 DNA reads TGTGCCAGCAGCTTAGGGGCCTGGGAGGGCGTGGGCACAGATACGCAGTATTTT. Its protein product is CASSLGAWEGVGTDTQYF. The chain has TRBV11-2 and TRBJ2-3, with TRBD2 matching over 7 bases. CDR3 length: 18 amino acids. From germline, CDR1 is SGHAT and CDR2 FQNNGV. V lost 1 base and J lost 1; bases outside the gene matches: 11.

This rearrangement joins TRBV5-1 to TRBJ1-1; 11 bases match TRBD1. Germline lookup yields CDR1 SGHRS and CDR2 YFSETQ. The CDR3 consists of 14 residues. V gave up 5 bases and J gave up 4 bases; unmatched junction bases: 4. The CDR3 DNA reads TGCGCCAGCAGTCGGGACAGGGGGGTCACTGAAGCTTTCTTT. Its protein is CASSRDRGVTEAFF.

The genes are TRBV28 and TRBJ1-5; no clear D gene. V gave up 3 bases and J gave up 1 base, with 10 bases separating them. Germline CDR1 reads MDHEN; CDR2 reads SYDVKM. The CDR3 is 15 amino acids. The CDR3: CASSFPGSSNQPQHF. CDR3 in DNA: TGTGCCAGCAGTTTCCCCGGGTCGAGCAATCAGCCCCAGCATTTT. Based on the CDR3 plus reference TRBV28 and TRBJ1-5, the full variable domain is DVKVTQSSRYLVKRTGEKVFLECVQDMDHENMFWYRQDPGLGLRLIYFSYDVKMKEKGDIPEGYSVSREKKERFSLILESASTNQTSMYLCASSFPGSSNQPQHFGDGTRLSIL.

This clone has more than one count but fewer than ten. This chain connects TRBV27 to TRBJ2-7; 12 nucleotides agree with TRBD2. The length of the CDR3 is 18 residues. V gave up 3 bases and J gave up 6 bases; unmatched junction bases: 15. CDR1 MNHEY and CDR2 SMNVEV come from the germline V gene (reference sequence). The CDR3 nucleotides are TGTGCCAGCAGTTTCACCCTTCTCCGACTAGCGGGAGTCGCCGAGCAGTACTTC. This gives the protein CASSFTLLRLAGVAEQYF.

This chain uses TRBV7-6 with TRBJ2-7; TRBD2 agrees at 11 bases. Germline V gives CDR1 SGHVS, CDR2 FNYEAQ. The CDR3 runs to 18 residues. V shed 3 bases and J 2 bases; nucleotides not matched to a gene: 12. CDR3 region: CASSLQLAGASLTYEQYF. CDR3 in DNA: TGTGCCAGCAGCTTGCAACTAGCGGGAGCCTCTCTAACCTACGAGCAGTACTTC.

The CDR3: CASSLGQTMNTEAFF. The CDR3 DNA reads TGTGCCAGCTCACTGGGACAGACTATGAACACTGAAGCTTTCTTT. The genes are TRBV18 and TRBJ1-1; the match to TRBD1 covers 7 bases. The CDR3 totals 15 residues. The V and J ends lost 4 bases and 0 bases, in that order; junction bases with no gene match: 5. From germline, CDR1 is KGHSH and CDR2 LQKENI.

The CDR3 region is CATSATPGQGVDGYTF. As DNA, the CDR3 is TGTGCCACCAGTGCCACGCCGGGACAGGGGGTTGATGGCTACACCTTC. V gene TRBV24-1 combines with J gene TRBJ1-2; TRBD1 aligns across 11 bases. V dropped 5 bases and J dropped 6; count of bases not matched to a gene: 10. The CDR3 is 16 residues long. CDR1 and CDR2 (germline): KGHDR, SFDVKD.

A few counts support this clone. V is TRBV28 and J is TRBJ2-6; 7 bases align to TRBD1. Germline V gives CDR1 MDHEN, CDR2 SYDVKM. V shed 4 bases and J 0 bases; nucleotides not matched to a gene: 3. This CDR3 has 16 residues. CDR3: CASSSDRTSGANVLTF. For the CDR3, the DNA is TGTGCCAGCAGTTCGGACAGGACCTCTGGGGCCAACGTCCTGACTTTC.

CDR3 region: CASSLISGDYGYTF. The CDR3 coding sequence is TGTGCCAGCAGTTTGATTTCAGGGGACTATGGCTACACCTTC. The chain is built from TRBV27 and TRBJ1-2; D is perhaps TRBD1 (6 bases). Between the trimmed V and J ends, which lost 3 bases and 3 bases, there was a span of 11 bases. This CDR3 has 14 amino acids. Germline lookup yields CDR1 MNHEY and CDR2 SMNVEV (reference sequence).

As concerns this clone: The CDR3 does not close with the conserved phenylalanine or tryptophan, likely indicating a read error. It is unclear where the CDR3 begins or ends on the DNA, so no DNA is shown, and the CDR3 is as TCRdb lists it. The genes are TRBV10-3 and TRBJ1-3; no check of the table's D call, TRBD1, against the DNA was made. Per germline, CDR1 ENHRY and CDR2 SYGVKD. The CDR3 length equals 10 residues, ends included. This CDR3 is CAIRHPRDRP.

About this clone itself: At one boundary the junction diverges from the germline segment, which might be a read error. The rearrangement uses TRBV7-7 and TRBJ2-1, with D tentatively TRBD1 (5 bases). CDR3 length: 14 residues. From germline, CDR1 is SSHAT and CDR2 FNYEAQ (reference sequence). The CDR3 loop is CASSPRAGGYEQFF. Here the CDR3 DNA reads TGTGCTAGCAGCCCCAGGGCCGGCGGCTATGAGCAGTTCTTC. Full variable domain (missing parts from reference TRBV7-7 and TRBJ2-1): GAGVSQSPRYKVTKRGQDVTLRCDPISSHATLYWYQQALGQGPEFLTYFNYEAQPDKSGLPSDRFSAERPEGSISTLTIQRTEQRDSAMYRCASSPRAGGYEQFFGPGTRLTVL.

This chain joins TRBV10-3 and TRBJ2-2; 9 positions agree with TRBD1. Losses at the gene ends were 2 bases for V and 1 base for J; bases not matched to a gene: 2. Germline loops: CDR1 ENHRY, CDR2 SYGVKD. This CDR3 region has 16 residues. CDR3 loop: CAISEGTGMNTGELFF. The CDR3 DNA reads as TGTGCCATCAGTGAGGGGACAGGGATGAACACCGGGGAGCTGTTTTTT.

The rearrangement links TRBV4-1 to TRBJ1-2; weak D call: TRBD1 (5 bases). Trimming removed 0 bases from V and 8 bases from J, with 10 bases in between. The CDR3 sequence is 13 residues long. CDR1 MGHRA and CDR2 YSYEKL come from the germline V gene. The CDR3 DNA reads TGCGCCAGCAGCCAAGAGGTGGGGCACGGCTACACCTTC. Translated, it gives CASSQEVGHGYTF.